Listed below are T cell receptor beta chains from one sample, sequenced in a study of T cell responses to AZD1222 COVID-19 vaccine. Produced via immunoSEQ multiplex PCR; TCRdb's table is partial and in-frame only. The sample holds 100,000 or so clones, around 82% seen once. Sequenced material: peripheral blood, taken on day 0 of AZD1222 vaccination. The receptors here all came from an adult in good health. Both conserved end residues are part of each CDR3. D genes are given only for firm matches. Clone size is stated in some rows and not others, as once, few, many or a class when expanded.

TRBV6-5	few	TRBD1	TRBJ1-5	TGTGCCAGCAGGACGACAGGGCTAAATCAGCCCCAGCATTTT	CASRTTGLNQPQHF
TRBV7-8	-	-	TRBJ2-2	TGTGCCAGCAGCTTAAACTCGGAGAACACCGGGGAGCTGTTTTTT	CASSLNSENTGELFF
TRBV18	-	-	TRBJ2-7	TGTGCCAGCTCACCAACCCCACAAGCCGAGCAGTACTTC	CASSPTPQAEQYF
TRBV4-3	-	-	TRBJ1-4	TGCGCCAGCAGCCAAGAAGGGCACAGTTCCAGGGAAAAACTGTTTTTT	CASSQEGHSSREKLFF
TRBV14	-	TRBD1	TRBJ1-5	TGTGCCAGCAGACTACTTGGGGACAGCCAAGGGCCCCAGCATTTT	CASRLLGDSQGPQHF
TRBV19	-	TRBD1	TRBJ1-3	TGTGCCAGTAGTGTCCGGGACAGAAGCTATCCAACCTTGGGAAACACCATATATTTT	CASSVRDRSYPTLGNTIYF
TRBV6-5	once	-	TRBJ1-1	TGTGCCAGCATCTCGACAGCCATCGCCGCTGAAGCTTTCTTT	CASISTAIAAEAFF
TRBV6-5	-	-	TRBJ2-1	TGTGCCAGCAGTTCCTCCGAGGGTGCCTACAATGAGCAGTTCTTC	CASSSSEGAYNEQFF
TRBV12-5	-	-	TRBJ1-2	TGTGCTAGTGGTTTGCAACCCGGGGGGGCTAACTATGGCTACACCTTC	CASGLQPGGANYGYTF
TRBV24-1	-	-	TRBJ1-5	TGTGCCACCAGTGATTTGCCGGTGCCCAGCAATCAGCCCCAGCATTTT	CATSDLPVPSNQPQHF
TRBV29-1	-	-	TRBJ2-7	TGCAGCGGATCGACCGGGACACTCAGCTCCTACGAGCAGTACTTC	CSGSTGTLSSYEQYF
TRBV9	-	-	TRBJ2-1	TGTGCCAGCAGCGTCGGCCAGAGACTAGACAATGAGCAGTTCTTC	CASSVGQRLDNEQFF
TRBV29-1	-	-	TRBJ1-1	TGCAGCGTTGTCATGGGATCGGGGAGGGGGAACACTGAAGCTTTCTTT	CSVVMGSGRGNTEAFF
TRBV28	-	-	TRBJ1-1	TGTGCCAGCACCCAGCAAGGAGGGCGGGCTTTCTTT	CASTQQGGRAFF
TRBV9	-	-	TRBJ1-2	TGTGCCAGCAGCGCTCGGGGTTATGGCTACACCTTC	CASSARGYGYTF
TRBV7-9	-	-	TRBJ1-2	TGTGCCAGCAGCTTGAGGGATTTCCCGATCCACACCTTC	CASSLRDFPIHTF
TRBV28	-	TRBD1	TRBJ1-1	TGTGCCAGTTTTACGGGACAGGGGGTTTGGACTGAAGCTTTCTTT	CASFTGQGVWTEAFF
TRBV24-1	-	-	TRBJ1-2	TGTGCCACCAGTGATTCGGCGGGGCCGCTTAATGGCTACACCTTC	CATSDSAGPLNGYTF
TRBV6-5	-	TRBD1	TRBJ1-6	TGTGCCAGCAGCCAGGGGGGCAGATCAGGGTCACCCCTCCACTTT	CASSQGGRSGSPLHF
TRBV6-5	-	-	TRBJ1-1	TGTGCCAGCAGTTTTCAGGGCTCTACTGAAGCTTTCTTT	CASSFQGSTEAFF
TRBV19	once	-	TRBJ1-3	TGTGCCAGTAGTATTGGGGCCAGCTCTGGAAACACCATATATTTT	CASSIGASSGNTIYF
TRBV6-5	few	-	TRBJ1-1	TGTGCCAGCAGTTACCGGCAGGCCAACACTGAAGCTTTCTTT	CASSYRQANTEAFF
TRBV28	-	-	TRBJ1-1	TGTGCCACCCGGTCGGGGGGCGATACGGCTTTCTTT	CATRSGGDTAFF
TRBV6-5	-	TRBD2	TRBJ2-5	TGTGCCAGCAGATACGGACTAGCGGGAGCAGAGACCCAGTACTTC	CASRYGLAGAETQYF
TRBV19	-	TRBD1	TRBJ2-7	TGTGCCAGTAAACGGGACAGGGGCCCATACGAGCAGTACTTC	CASKRDRGPYEQYF
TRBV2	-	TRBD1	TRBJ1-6	TGTGCCAGCCTAGGATATGGGCAGGGGGAAAATTCACCCCTCCACTTT	CASLGYGQGENSPLHF
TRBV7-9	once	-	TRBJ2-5	TGTGCCAGCAGCTTGGGCCTCTCGTGGGGAGAAGAGACCCAGTACTTC	CASSLGLSWGEETQYF
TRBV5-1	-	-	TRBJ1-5	TGCGCCAGCAGCTTGGGGGGGGCGGAAAATCAGCCCCAGCATTTT	CASSLGGAENQPQHF
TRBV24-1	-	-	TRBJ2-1	TGTGCCACCAGTGATTTATGGGAGGATGAGCAGTTCTTC	CATSDLWEDEQFF
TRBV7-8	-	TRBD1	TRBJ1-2	TGTGCCAGCAGCTTAGGGCACCGGACAGGGTCTAACTATGGCTACACCTTC	CASSLGHRTGSNYGYTF
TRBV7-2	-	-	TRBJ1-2	TGTGCCAGCAGCCCCCAGAGTTACGGCTACACCTTC	CASSPQSYGYTF
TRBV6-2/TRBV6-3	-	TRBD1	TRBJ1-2	TGTGCCAGCAGTCGGACAGGCTTATATGGCTACACCTTC	CASSRTGLYGYTF
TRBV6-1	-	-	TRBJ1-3	TGTGCCAGCAGTGAAGCGGCGGGAAACACCATATATTTT	CASSEAAGNTIYF
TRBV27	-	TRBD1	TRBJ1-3	TGTGCCAGCAGTTTACGGGGGAAACAGGGGCTGGGAGGAAATACCATATATTTT	CASSLRGKQGLGGNTIYF
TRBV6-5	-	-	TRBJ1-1	TGTGCCAGCAGTTTAATCTTCACGGAAACACGGGGGTTAGCTTTCTTT	CASSLIFTETRGLAFF
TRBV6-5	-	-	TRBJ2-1	TGTGCCAGCAGCCACGACAATGAGCAGTTCTTC	CASSHDNEQFF
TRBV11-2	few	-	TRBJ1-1	TGTGCCAGCAGCTTAAGTCTGGGTGAAGCTTTCTTT	CASSLSLGEAFF
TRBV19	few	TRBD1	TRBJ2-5	TGTGCCAGTAGTACCCCGGGACAGGGGGAGACCCAGTACTTC	CASSTPGQGETQYF